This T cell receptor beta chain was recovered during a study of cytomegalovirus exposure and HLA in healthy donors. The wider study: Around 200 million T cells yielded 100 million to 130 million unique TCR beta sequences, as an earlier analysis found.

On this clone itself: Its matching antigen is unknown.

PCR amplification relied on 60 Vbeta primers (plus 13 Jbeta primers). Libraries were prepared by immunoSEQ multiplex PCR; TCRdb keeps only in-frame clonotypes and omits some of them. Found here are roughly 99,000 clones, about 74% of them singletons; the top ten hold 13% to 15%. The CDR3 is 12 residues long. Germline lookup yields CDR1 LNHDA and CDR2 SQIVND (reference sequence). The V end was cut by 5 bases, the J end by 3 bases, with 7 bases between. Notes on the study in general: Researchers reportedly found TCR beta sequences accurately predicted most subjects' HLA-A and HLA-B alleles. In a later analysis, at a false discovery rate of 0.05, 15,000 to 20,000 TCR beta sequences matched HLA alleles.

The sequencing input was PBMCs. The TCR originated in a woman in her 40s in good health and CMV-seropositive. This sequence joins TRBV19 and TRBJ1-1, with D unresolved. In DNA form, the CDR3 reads TGTGCCAGTAGTCTTTACTACACTGAAGCTTTCTTT. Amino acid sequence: CASSLYYTEAFF.